Shown below are 8 T cell receptor beta chains from a single sample sequenced in a study of shared clonotypes between healthy human individuals (dated by TCRdb to about 2020). For the CD8 naive samples, CD45RO-negative cells were positively selected for CCR7, yielding a CD45RA+CCR7+ population from which TemRA cells were excluded. The method behind the library was the immunoSEQ multiplex PCR assay. The table comes from immuneACCESS by way of TCRdb, which keeps in-frame sequences with V and J called. Part of the clones is missing from these tables; in studies checked, under half for an unresolved V gene and the rest for unknown reasons. Here the sample has some 800,000 clones; 80% to 95% occur a single time. The leading ten clones occupy 20% to 30% of the sample. The sample taken for sequencing was naive CD8+ T cells sorted from blood. The cell subset or site label corresponds to: CD45RA+CCR7+. These receptors were obtained from a man aged 30 to 45 in good health.

This rearrangement joins TRBV9 to TRBJ2-1; possible D gene TRBD2, 6 bases. The V end lost 3 bases, the J end lost 7 bases, and 11 bases lay between the germline ends. Per the germline V gene, CDR1 is SGDLS and CDR2 is YYNGEE. CDR3 length equals 13 residues. CDR3 nucleotides: TGTGCCAGCAGCGCTAGCGTTCCGAATGAGCAGTTCTTC. Its translation: CASSASVPNEQFF.

The chain combines TRBV28 with TRBJ1-2; 11 nucleotides match TRBD1. Germline CDR1 and CDR2: MDHEN and SYDVKM. The CDR3 is 14 residues long. V was pared by 2 bases and J by 8 bases, with 4 bases of the junction left unmatched. The CDR3 protein is CASSLGQGAKGYTF. As DNA, the CDR3 is TGTGCCAGCAGTTTAGGACAGGGGGCGAAGGGCTACACCTTC.

As concerns this clone: A junction boundary mismatches the germline segment, possibly from a read error. The CDR3: CASSFGEGGIGTQYF. For the CDR3, the DNA is TGTGCTAGCAGCTTCGGGGAAGGGGGCATCGGGACCCAGTACTTC. The rearrangement links TRBV7-7 to TRBJ2-5; 7 bases agree with TRBD1. The CDR3 is made up of 15 amino acids. CDR1 SSHAT and CDR2 FNYEAQ come from the germline V gene (reference sequence).

The chain links TRBV5-1 to TRBJ2-1; unclear D gene. Germline V gene sequence: CDR1 SGHRS, CDR2 YFSETQ. Trimming left V 5 bases short and J 1 base short, with 4 bases between. The CDR3 loop spans 12 amino acids. Written as DNA, the CDR3 is TGCGCCAGCAGGGGTTCCTACAATGAGCAGTTCTTC. Amino acids: CASRGSYNEQFF.

V is TRBV19 and J is TRBJ2-2; D perhaps matches TRBD2 (5 bases). CDR1 and CDR2 from the germline V gene are LNHDA and SQIVND (reference sequence). The CDR3 loop spans 14 amino acids. Trimming shortened V by 2 bases and J by 6 bases, and 10 bases separated the two germline ends. The CDR3 DNA reads TGTGCCAGTAGTATAAACCGGGGTTCCGGGGAGCTGTTTTTT. It specifies CASSINRGSGELFF. The entire variable domain, with the rest obtained from reference TRBV19 and TRBJ2-2, is as follows: DGGITQSPKYLFRKEGQNVTLSCEQNLNHDAMYWYRQDPGQGLRLIYYSQIVNDFQKGDIAEGYSVSREKKESFPLTVTSAQKNPTAFYLCASSINRGSGELFFGEGSRLTVL.

In its sample, this clone was seen a few times. This chain links TRBV28 with TRBJ2-7; D uncertain. Between the trimmed V and J ends, which lost 3 bases and 5 bases, there was a span of 11 bases. This CDR3 spans 13 amino acids. The germline CDR1 and CDR2 sequences are MDHEN and SYDVKM. CDR3 nucleotide sequence: TGTGCCAGCAGTTTCCCGCCGGACGACGAGCAGTACTTC. Protein product: CASSFPPDDEQYF.

Regarding this clone: The same CDR3 arises from other DNA sequences in this sample as well. This chain links TRBV6-5 with TRBJ2-7; D could derive from TRBD1 or TRBD2 (5 bases each). V lost 0 bases, J lost 3 bases, and 9 bases lay in between. The CDR3 spans 14 residues. The germline gives CDR1 MNHEY, CDR2 SVGAGI. The CDR3 sequence is CASSYSGGGYEQYF. The CDR3 nucleotides read TGTGCCAGCAGTTACTCGGGTGGGGGCTACGAGCAGTACTTC.

About this clone: At one end, the junction sequence differs from germline, possibly due to a read error. J is TRBJ2-1 and V is TRBV7-7, with 8 bases identical to TRBD1. The CDR3 loop spans 16 amino acids. The germline gives CDR1 SSHAT, CDR2 FNYEAQ (reference sequence). In nucleotides, the CDR3 is TGTGCTAGCAGCTCTCGATGGACAGGGCAGTACAATGAGCAGTTCTTC. This encodes CASSSRWTGQYNEQFF.